Each of the 23 T cell receptor beta chains below was sequenced from the same sample in a study of cytomegalovirus exposure and HLA in healthy donors. 13 Jbeta primers and 60 Vbeta primers were used for the PCR. Profiled with immunoSEQ multiplex PCR; TCRdb holds only in-frame clones, not every one. The sample has some 130,000 clones; about 80% are singletons. The sample taken for sequencing was PBMCs. The source of these receptors is a man aged 30 to 45 in good health and CMV-seronegative.

This chain joins TRBV28 and TRBJ1-2; tentative D call: TRBD1 (5 bases). Germline V gene lookup returns CDR1 MDHEN and CDR2 SYDVKM. CDR3 length equals 13 residues. The ends were cut back, 2 bases at V and 4 bases at J, with 8 bases in the middle. This CDR3 reads CASSLLTAYGYTF. The CDR3 DNA reads TGTGCCAGCAGTTTACTGACAGCCTATGGCTACACCTTC.

J is TRBJ2-7 and V is TRBV7-2; 7 bases agree with TRBD1. The germline gives CDR1 SGHTA, CDR2 FQGNSA. CDR3 size: 13 residues. V lost 5 bases, J lost 2 bases, and 3 bases stayed unmatched. CDR3 sequence reads: CASSTGQTYEQYF. The CDR3 nucleotides are TGTGCCAGCAGCACGGGACAGACCTACGAGCAGTACTTC. The full variable domain, with the rest looked up from reference TRBV7-2 and TRBJ2-7, is GAGVSQSPSNKVTEKGKDVELRCDPISGHTALYWYRQSLGQGLEFLIYFQGNSAPDKSGLPSDRFSAERTGGSVSTLTIQRTQQEDSAVYLCASSTGQTYEQYFGPGTRLTVT.

The rearrangement joins TRBV28 to TRBJ2-7, with 10 bases fitting TRBD2. V was clipped by 4 bases and J by 5 bases; unmatched bases: 11. The CDR3 loop spans 16 amino acids. CDR1 MDHEN and CDR2 SYDVKM come from the germline V gene. Here the CDR3 DNA reads TGTGCCAGCAGTTCCCCCTCCGCTAGCGGGAGCCACGAGCAGTACTTC. Amino acids: CASSSPSASGSHEQYF.

This chain connects TRBV27 to TRBJ2-7; 11 bases are a match to TRBD2. Trimming cost V 3 bases and J 5 bases; bases outside gene matches: 12. The length of the CDR3 is 17 residues. The germline V gene has CDR1 MNHEY and CDR2 SMNVEV (reference sequence). CDR3 nucleotides: TGTGCCAGCAGTTTCCTGGGTCTAGCGGGAGGATCCAACGAGCAGTACTTC. This translates into CASSFLGLAGGSNEQYF.

This rearrangement joins TRBV5-1 to TRBJ2-3; TRBD2 agrees at 9 bases. The CDR3 has 15 amino acids. Germline V gene lookup returns CDR1 SGHRS and CDR2 YFSETQ. The J segment lost 5 bases and the V segment lost 5 bases, leaving 9 bases of the junction unmatched. The CDR3, as DNA: TGCGCCAGCAGTGGCGGGAGGGCCACGGTAGATACGCAGTATTTT. Protein: CASSGGRATVDTQYF.

The CDR3 is CASSLDPGQGQYF. The CDR3 nucleotides read TGTGCCAGCAGCTTAGATCCTGGCCAGGGGCAGTATTTT. The genes are TRBV11-2 and TRBJ2-3, with D perhaps TRBD1 (5 bases). The ends were cut back, 0 bases at V and 11 bases at J, with 12 bases in the middle. Germline CDR1 and CDR2: SGHAT and FQNNGV. The CDR3 sequence is 13 residues long.

V and J are TRBV7-2 and TRBJ2-1, with TRBD2 matching 9 bases. The V segment lost 6 bases and the J segment 5 bases; nucleotides outside the gene matches: 8. The CDR3 runs to 15 residues. The V gene's germline CDR1 is SGHTA and CDR2 FQGNSA. The CDR3 protein is CASSFMLAGNNEQFF. Here the CDR3 DNA reads TGTGCCAGCAGTTTTATGCTAGCGGGAAACAATGAGCAGTTCTTC.

This chain joins TRBV28 and TRBJ2-2; 10 positions match TRBD1. Losses at the gene ends were 6 bases for V and 7 bases for J; bases not matched to a gene: 11. Germline V lookup: CDR1 MDHEN, CDR2 SYDVKM. CDR3 length: 16 residues. In DNA form, the CDR3 reads TGTGCCAGCAGCCCCTCCGGGACAGGGGAGATCGGGGAGCTGTTTTTT. Its translation is CASSPSGTGEIGELFF.

This clone was observed a handful of times. This chain uses TRBV27 with TRBJ2-1, with D maybe TRBD1 (5 bases). CDR1 is MNHEY and CDR2 is SMNVEV in the germline V gene (reference sequence). The V gene lost 5 bases and the J gene lost 8 bases, with 10 bases spanning the gap. The CDR3 totals 12 residues. CDR3 coding DNA: TGTGCCAGCAGTCCTCAGGGCCATGAGCAGTTCTTC. Protein product: CASSPQGHEQFF.

The sample holds one count of this clone. This rearrangement joins TRBV4-3 to TRBJ2-1; TRBD2 is a possible D gene (5 bases). The CDR3 is made up of 16 amino acids. The V end was cut by 1 base, the J end by 0 bases, with 10 bases between. From germline, CDR1 is LGHNA and CDR2 YSLEER. CDR3 protein: CASSQVSGTSYNEQFF. The CDR3 DNA is TGCGCCAGCAGCCAAGTCAGCGGTACCTCCTACAATGAGCAGTTCTTC.

Written as DNA, the CDR3 is TGCGCCAGCAGCTTACAGGTCTCGGAGGAGCAGTACTTC. Translating gives CASSLQVSEEQYF. V and J are TRBV5-1 and TRBJ2-7, with a tentative D call TRBD1 (5 bases). Germline values: CDR1 SGHRS, CDR2 YFSETQ. CDR3 size: 13 residues. V gave up 2 bases and J gave up 7 bases, with 13 bases separating them.

This clone was observed a handful of times. The rearrangement links TRBV5-4 to TRBJ2-1; D remains unclear. The CDR3 consists of 14 residues. CDR1 is SGHNT, CDR2 YYREEE, per germline (reference sequence). The V end was cut by 0 bases, the J end by 10 bases, with 14 bases between. Written as DNA, the CDR3 is TGTGCCAGCAGCTTGGCTGCCACCTCGAGAGAGCAGTTCTTC. Amino acid sequence: CASSLAATSREQFF.

Written as DNA, the CDR3 is TGTGCCAGCAGTCATTTTCCCACAGATACGCAGTATTTT. It is translated as CASSHFPTDTQYF. This chain connects TRBV7-8 to TRBJ2-3, with D uncertain. Trimming took off 6 bases at V and 2 bases at J, with 9 bases between the two ends. Germline values: CDR1 SGHVS, CDR2 FQNEAQ. The CDR3 runs 13 residues.

The chain uses TRBV7-2 and TRBJ2-1; 9 nucleotides line up with TRBD2. Germline V lookup: CDR1 SGHTA, CDR2 FQGNSA. There are 15 residues in the CDR3. V trimming: 5 bases; J trimming: 5 bases; junction bases outside the gene matches: 7. DNA for the CDR3: TGTGCCAGCAGCCTGACTAGCGGAACCCACAATGAGCAGTTCTTC. Its protein is CASSLTSGTHNEQFF.

The chain has TRBV29-1 and TRBJ2-1, with D possibly being TRBD2 (6 bases). Germline assignment: CDR1 SQVTM and CDR2 ANQGSEA. Trimming left V 5 bases short and J 8 bases short, with 13 bases between. The CDR3 covers 12 residues. CDR3 region: CSVPTSGYEQFF. CDR3 DNA sequence: TGCAGCGTTCCGACTAGTGGCTATGAGCAGTTCTTC.

V gene TRBV7-2 combines with J gene TRBJ2-5; 13 bases fit TRBD2. This CDR3 has 16 amino acids. Germline-derived CDR1 and CDR2 are SGHTA and FQGNSA. Germline trimming cut 5 bases from V and 5 bases from J; bases unmatched to any gene: 8. The CDR3 DNA sequence: TGTGCCAGCAGCCGGACTAGCGGGAGCGGAGGGGAGACCCAGTACTTC. Residues: CASSRTSGSGGETQYF.

The chain uses TRBV18 and TRBJ2-6; 8 bases map to TRBD1. Per germline, CDR1 KGHSH and CDR2 LQKENI. The CDR3 totals 17 residues. Trimming at V came to 3 bases and at J to 0 bases, leaving 4 bases not matched to a gene. CDR3 residues: CASSPRTGNSGANVLTF. The CDR3 DNA sequence: TGTGCCAGCTCACCGCGGACAGGGAACTCTGGGGCCAACGTCCTGACTTTC.

This clone was seen a few times. This rearrangement joins TRBV10-3 to TRBJ1-1, with D hard to call. Trimming shortened V by 6 bases and J by 0 bases, and 8 bases separated the two germline ends. The germline CDR1 and CDR2 sequences are ENHRY and SYGVKD. The CDR3 contains 13 residues. CDR3 nucleotide sequence: TGTGCCATCAGGGGAGGGATGAACACTGAAGCTTTCTTT. Its protein is CAIRGGMNTEAFF.

This clone is a singleton in its sample. This chain links TRBV27 with TRBJ2-1, with D maybe TRBD2 (5 bases). Per the germline V gene, CDR1 is MNHEY and CDR2 is SMNVEV (reference sequence). With 2 bases removed from V and 8 bases from J, the gap between germline ends came to 13 bases. CDR3 length equals 14 residues. The CDR3 is CASSLRRVGDEQFF. The CDR3 nucleotides read TGTGCCAGCAGTTTAAGGCGGGTTGGGGATGAGCAGTTCTTC.

The chain employs TRBV4-3 and TRBJ2-5; TRBD2 matches at 7 bases. Germline CDR1 reads LGHNA; CDR2 reads YSLEER. This CDR3 comprises 17 residues. Germline trimming cut 0 bases from V and 2 bases from J; bases unmatched to any gene: 9. CDR3 DNA: TGCGCCAGCAGCCAAGATTCTGTCGTGGGACTACAAGAGACCCAGTACTTC. Amino acid sequence: CASSQDSVVGLQETQYF.

The rearrangement uses TRBV7-9 and TRBJ2-5; 9 bases are a match to TRBD2. The trim removed 3 bases at V and 5 bases at J, leaving 4 bases unmatched. The length of the CDR3 is 14 residues. CDR1 is SEHNR and CDR2 is FQNEAQ in the germline V gene (reference sequence). CDR3 sequence (DNA): TGTGCCAGCAGCTTGGCGGGAGGGTTCGAGACCCAGTACTTC. Protein product: CASSLAGGFETQYF.

This clone was recorded a few times. The CDR3 sequence is CASSRTPGTQNVHTEAFF. The CDR3 region has the DNA TGCGCCAGCAGCCGGACTCCCGGGACACAAAACGTGCACACTGAAGCTTTCTTT. V is TRBV5-1 and J is TRBJ1-1; D may be TRBD1 (6 bases). Trimming shortened V by 4 bases and J by 3 bases, and 25 bases separated the two germline ends. The CDR3 is 18 amino acids. In germline, CDR1 is SGHRS, CDR2 YFSETQ.

V is TRBV4-2 and J is TRBJ1-3; TRBD1 matches at 8 bases. The CDR3 contains 16 residues. Looked up from germline, CDR1 is LGHNA and CDR2 is YNFKEQ. V lost 0 bases to trimming and J lost 0 bases; unmatched junction nucleotides: 1. CDR3 in amino acids: CASSQETGDSGNTIYF. The DNA of the CDR3 is TGTGCCAGCAGCCAAGAGACAGGGGACTCTGGAAACACCATATATTTT.